What follows describes a single TCR beta chain. The data derive from a study of cytomegalovirus exposure and HLA in healthy donors. Libraries were prepared by immunoSEQ multiplex PCR; TCRdb keeps only in-frame clonotypes and omits some of them. The table lists tens of thousands of clones, approximately 96% of them singletons. CDR1 is SGDLS, CDR2 YYNGEE, per germline. The V gene lost 0 bases and the J gene lost 4 bases, with 17 bases spanning the gap. The CDR3 is 17 residues long. The sequence came from a man in his late teens or twenties in good health and CMV-seronegative. The sequenced material came from PBMCs. The J gene is TRBJ1-3, the V gene TRBV9; tentatively, D is TRBD1 (5 bases). The CDR3, as DNA: TGTGCCAGCAGCGTAGCAAGTGGCGGGGCAGCAGGAAACACCATATATTTT. Its translation is CASSVASGGAAGNTIYF.